Below are 25 T cell receptor beta chains sequenced from a single sample in a study of blood T cells in healthy people across ages. With a J-beta primer mix and a sample-barcoded 5' primer, a second PCR ran about 6 to 11 cycles. A single record per CDR3 protein comes from TCRdb applying MiXCR to the 5' RACE reads. Of roughly 700,000 distinct CDR3 sequences in the sample, 20% to 30% are singletons; the top ten hold more than 7.5%. This same sample was also part of a study on T cells of mothers and their children.

The sample taken for sequencing was blood. The receptors derive from a boy aged 5-17 years in good health.

This clonotype was seen more than once but under ten times. The rearrangement links TRBV12-5 to TRBJ2-5, with TRBD1 matching 10 bases. CDR1 and CDR2 (germline): LGHNT, FRNRAP. The CDR3 sequence is 14 residues long. The ends lost 6 bases at V and 5 bases at J; junction bases unmatched: 6. The CDR3 DNA follows: TGTGCTAGTGGAGGACAGGGGGGAGTCGAGACCCAGTACTTC. Amino acids: CASGGQGGVETQYF.

The gene calls are TRBV2 and TRBJ1-4; TRBD1 matches at 9 bases. CDR3 size: 19 residues. Germline CDR1 is SNHLY and CDR2 is FYNNEI. Trimming cost V 6 bases and J 0 bases; bases outside gene matches: 14. CDR3 sequence: CASRELRQGVLATNEKLFF. The CDR3 coding sequence is TGTGCCAGCAGGGAGTTGCGACAGGGGGTTTTGGCAACTAATGAAAAACTGTTTTTT.

The chain uses TRBV28 and TRBJ1-1; maybe TRBD1 (5 bases). Trimming removed 7 bases at V and 4 bases at J, with 25 bases between. Germline values: CDR1 MDHEN, CDR2 SYDVKM. This CDR3 contains 17 residues. The CDR3: CASNVEGASSSSTEAFF. The CDR3 DNA reads as TGTGCCAGCAATGTGGAAGGGGCGTCTTCATCGAGCACTGAAGCTTTCTTT.

This clonotype has just a few counts. The J gene is TRBJ1-1, the V gene TRBV13; maybe TRBD1 (5 bases). Germline CDR1 reads PRHDT; CDR2 reads FYEKMQ (reference sequence). The CDR3 consists of 14 residues. V shed 5 bases and J shed 6 bases, with 16 bases lying between them. The CDR3 spells CASSATVAMAEAFF. As DNA, the CDR3 is TGTGCCAGCAGCGCGACAGTAGCGATGGCTGAAGCTTTCTTT.

This chain links TRBV4-3 with TRBJ2-5, with D possibly matching TRBD1 (6 bases). The end of the DNA fits TRBJ2-1 better, so the J call may be wrong. The CDR3 is 18 residues long. Germline lookup yields CDR1 LGHNA and CDR2 YSLEER. The CDR3 region has the DNA TGCGCCAGCAGCCAAGATAGCCCTGGGGGCGCCTCCTACAATGAGCAGTTCTTC. The encoded protein is CASSQDSPGGASYNEQFF.

Notes on this clonotype: One end of the junction varies from germline; a read error may be responsible. This chain links TRBV6-1 with TRBJ2-1, with a possible D match to TRBD1 (6 bases). The CDR3 spans 13 residues. Germline V gene sequence: CDR1 MNHNS, CDR2 SASEGT. The CDR3 DNA reads as TGTGCCAGCAGTGAAGGGTGGGGGCATGAGCAGCTCTTC. It yields the protein CASSEGWGHEQLF.

The chain recombines TRBV4-2 with TRBJ2-5; the match to TRBD2 covers 12 bases. With V trimmed by 4 bases and J by 1 base, 4 bases remained unmatched. The CDR3 contains 16 residues. Germline CDR1 and CDR2: LGHNA and YNFKEQ. The CDR3 coding sequence is TGTGCCAGCAGCCGAACTAGCGGGGGGACCCAAGAGACCCAGTACTTC. It yields the protein CASSRTSGGTQETQYF.

Only a few counts were recorded for this clonotype. CDR3 in amino acids: CASSFMGNPYEQYF. The DNA for the CDR3 is TGTGCCAGCAGCTTTATGGGGAATCCCTACGAGCAGTACTTC. The chain employs TRBV12-1 and TRBJ2-7. TRBV12-1 is a pseudogene. The CDR3 extends over 14 amino acids.

The chain's CDR3 is CASSQEFAGTGSNYGYTF. The CDR3 nucleotides read TGCGCCAGCAGCCAAGAATTCGCCGGGACAGGGTCTAACTATGGCTACACCTTC. V is TRBV4-1 and J is TRBJ1-2, with 9 bases that match TRBD1. This CDR3 is 18 amino acids long. With V trimmed by 0 bases and J by 0 bases, 8 bases remained unmatched. Per germline, CDR1 MGHRA and CDR2 YSYEKL.

This clonotype has a handful of counts. The V and J genes are TRBV28 and TRBJ2-5, with TRBD2 matching over 12 bases. The germline gives CDR1 MDHEN, CDR2 SYDVKM. The CDR3 covers 17 residues. Trimming at V came to 3 bases and at J to 2 bases, leaving 7 bases not matched to a gene. Written as DNA, the CDR3 is TGTGCCAGCAGTTTCGGGACTAGCGGGTTGCCACAAGAGACCCAGTACTTC. As protein: CASSFGTSGLPQETQYF. Complete variable domain (other parts from reference TRBV28 and TRBJ2-5): DVKVTQSSRYLVKRTGEKVFLECVQDMDHENMFWYRQDPGLGLRLIYFSYDVKMKEKGDIPEGYSVSREKKERFSLILESASTNQTSMYLCASSFGTSGLPQETQYFGPGTRLLVL.

This sequence joins TRBV7-9 and TRBJ2-3; 7 bases are a match to TRBD1. Germline CDR1 and CDR2: SEHNR and FQNEAQ (reference sequence). The CDR3 has 17 residues. Trimming removed 5 bases from V and 3 bases from J; junction bases left unmatched: 14. In DNA form, the CDR3 reads TGTGCCAGCAGCACTAACAGGGACAGTTATCATACAGATACGCAGTATTTT. Encoded protein: CASSTNRDSYHTDTQYF.

The rearrangement joins TRBV7-2 to TRBJ2-5; either TRBD1 or TRBD2 may fit D (5 bases each). The CDR3 extends over 17 amino acids. Trimming took off 2 bases at V and 2 bases at J, with 18 bases between the two ends. CDR1 SGHTA and CDR2 FQGNSA come from the germline V gene. Here the CDR3 reads CASSLHDGTAGQETQYF. The CDR3 coding sequence is TGTGCCAGCAGCTTACATGACGGGACCGCGGGTCAAGAGACCCAGTACTTC.

This clonotype has more than one count but fewer than ten. CDR3 sequence reads: CASTSISGSRETQYF. In DNA, the CDR3 is TGTGCCAGCACCTCAATTAGCGGGAGTCGGGAGACCCAGTACTTC. The chain joins TRBV28 to TRBJ2-5; the match to TRBD2 covers 9 bases. Per the germline V gene, CDR1 is MDHEN and CDR2 is SYDVKM. V shed 7 bases, J shed 5 bases, and the junction held 11 bases outside the gene matches. The CDR3 extends over 15 amino acids.

The chain uses TRBV27 and TRBJ2-7, with D unresolved. Germline CDR1 MNHEY, CDR2 SMNVEV (reference sequence). Trimming left V 6 bases short and J 2 bases short, with 17 bases between. This CDR3 is 15 amino acids long. CDR3 sequence (DNA): TGTGCCAGCAGCCCAACCCCGGGCGGAGCCTACGAGCAGTACTTC. Encoded protein: CASSPTPGGAYEQYF.

This clonotype was recorded a few times. The V call is TRBV9, the J call TRBJ2-5; 12 nucleotides match TRBD2. V lost 3 bases and J lost 5; bases outside the gene matches: 8. Germline lookup yields CDR1 SGDLS and CDR2 YYNGEE. The CDR3 is made up of 16 amino acids. The chain's CDR3 is CASSALAGGPEETQYF. The CDR3 DNA is TGTGCCAGCAGCGCTCTAGCGGGGGGGCCGGAGGAGACCCAGTACTTC.

The rearrangement links TRBV29-1 to TRBJ2-1; TRBD2 might be the D (6 bases). There are 16 residues in the CDR3. In germline, CDR1 is SQVTM, CDR2 ANQGSEA. V was trimmed by 1 base and J by 6 bases, leaving 19 bases between them. CDR3 nucleotide sequence: TGCAGCGTTGAAGGGGACTCAGTCATAACGGGCAATGAGCAGTTCTTC. It codes for CSVEGDSVITGNEQFF.

This clonotype has a handful of counts. The chain has TRBV4-3 and TRBJ1-1; unclear D gene. The CDR3 covers 14 residues. Germline V CDR1 and CDR2: LGHNA, YSLEER. Trimming removed 0 bases from V and 1 base from J, with 6 bases in between. CDR3 nucleotide sequence: TGCGCCAGCAGCCAAGAATATGGGAACACTGAAGCTTTCTTT. Residues: CASSQEYGNTEAFF.

The chain carries TRBV6-5 and TRBJ1-2, with TRBD1 matching 7 bases. Germline loops: CDR1 MNHEY, CDR2 SVGAGI. With 4 bases clipped from V and 8 bases from J, the junction kept 13 bases outside the gene matches. The CDR3 runs to 15 residues. CDR3 bases: TGTGCCAGCAGTTTGATCCGGGACAGCAAGTGGGGCTACACCTTC. The encoded protein is CASSLIRDSKWGYTF.

The rearrangement joins TRBV10-2 to TRBJ2-1; D uncertain. The CDR3 extends over 11 amino acids. CDR1 and CDR2 from the germline V gene are WSHSY and SAAADI. V was cut by 2 bases and J by 9 bases, with 5 bases left in between. The chain's CDR3 is CASSEITEQFF. The CDR3 DNA sequence: TGCGCCAGCAGTGAGATCACTGAGCAGTTCTTC.

V and J are TRBV15 and TRBJ2-1; D may be TRBD2 (7 bases). Deletions cut 0 bases from V and 10 bases from J, with 19 bases between. Germline V gene lookup returns CDR1 LNHNV and CDR2 YYDKDF (reference sequence). The CDR3 consists of 16 residues. For the CDR3, the DNA is TGTGCCACCAGCAGAGAGCGGGCAGGGACTACAGGGGAGCAGTTCTTC. Its protein is CATSRERAGTTGEQFF.

This clonotype occurred a few times. V usage is TRBV29-1 and J usage is TRBJ1-1; 7 nucleotides align to TRBD1. The V segment lost 8 bases and the J segment 1 base; nucleotides outside the gene matches: 10. Germline CDR1 is SQVTM and CDR2 is ANQGSEA. This CDR3 has 14 residues. CDR3 in amino acids: CSSSETGANTEAFF. As DNA, the CDR3 is TGCAGCTCATCAGAAACAGGGGCGAACACTGAAGCTTTCTTT.

There are a few counts of this clonotype. V is TRBV14 and J is TRBJ1-2; possibly TRBD1 for D (6 bases). This CDR3 has 14 amino acids. The V end was cut by 4 bases, the J end by 2 bases, with 11 bases between. Germline CDR1 SGHDN, CDR2 FVKESK. CDR3 in DNA: TGTGCCAGCAGCCCCCAGGGGCTGAACTATGGCTACACCTTC. It specifies CASSPQGLNYGYTF. The variable domain in full, completed from reference TRBV14 and TRBJ1-2, reads EAGVTQFPSHSVIEKGQTVTLRCDPISGHDNLYWYRRVMGKEIKFLLHFVKESKQDESGMPNNRFLAERTGGTYSTLKVQPAELEDSGVYFCASSPQGLNYGYTFGSGTRLTVV.

In regard to this clonotype: The junction departs from germline at one end; a sequencing error may be responsible. The chain has TRBV12-3 or TRBV12-4 and TRBJ2-1; 7 bases map to TRBD1. This CDR3 contains 15 residues. CDR3 residues: CASSVAGGLVNEQFF. The CDR3 DNA follows: TGTGCCAGCAGTGTAGCAGGGGGATTGGTTAATGAGCAGTTCTTC.

For the CDR3, the DNA is TGTGCCAGCAGGGCAGGACCTGAGAACACTGAAGCTTTCTTT. The encoded protein is CASRAGPENTEAFF. The chain joins TRBV6-1 to TRBJ1-1; D is ambiguous. Between the trimmed V and J ends, which lost 6 bases and 1 base, there was a span of 12 bases. Germline assignment: CDR1 MNHNS and CDR2 SASEGT. There are 14 residues in the CDR3.

The chain joins TRBV25-1 to TRBJ2-5, with D hard to call. Matching the DNA end better, TRBJ2-7 makes the J call doubtful. CDR1 and CDR2 from the germline V gene are MGHDK and SYGVNS. This CDR3 comprises 13 residues. CDR3 in DNA: TGTGCCAGCAGTGTGGGCCAACTCTACGAGCAGTACTTC. This gives the protein CASSVGQLYEQYF.